The 3 T cell receptor beta chains reported below all come from one sample, sequenced in a study of blood T cell repertoires in COVID-19. TCRdb keeps only in-frame clones here, not all; method: immunoSEQ multiplex PCR. The sample lists about 200,000 clones; more than 70% were seen once. The sequenced sample consisted of peripheral blood. These receptors all come from a man in his forties with active or convalescent COVID-19.

V usage is TRBV10-3 and J usage is TRBJ2-5, with D possibly TRBD1 on 6 matching bases. The CDR3 extends over 14 amino acids. Germline CDR1 ENHRY, CDR2 SYGVKD. The V and J ends lost 0 bases and 4 bases respectively, with 9 bases between them. The CDR3 nucleotides are TGTGCCATCAGTGAGTCGGGGGCGGGAGAGACCCAGTACTTC. Translating gives CAISESGAGETQYF.

Within the sample, this clone is medium-sized (0.01 to 0.1%). This rearrangement joins TRBV10-3 to TRBJ1-6; 7 bases align to TRBD1. Trimming took 2 bases from V and 5 from J; bases not matched to a gene: 9. Germline CDR1 reads ENHRY; CDR2 reads SYGVKD. The CDR3 is made up of 17 amino acids. CDR3 nucleotides: TGTGCCATCAGTGAGATGGTCCGGGACAGTGATAATTCACCCCTCCACTTT. This translates into CAISEMVRDSDNSPLHF.

The V gene is TRBV30, the J gene TRBJ2-2; the match to TRBD2 covers 8 bases. This CDR3 spans 14 amino acids. The ends lost 3 bases at V and 6 bases at J; junction bases unmatched: 6. The germline CDR1 and CDR2 sequences are GTSNPN and SVGIG (reference sequence). The CDR3 DNA is TGTGCCTGGAGGTCCGGGACTAGAGCCGGGGAGCTGTTTTTT. This sequence encodes CAWRSGTRAGELFF. Full variable domain (rest looked up from reference TRBV30 and TRBJ2-2): SQTIHQWPATLVQPVGSPLSLECTVEGTSNPNLYWYRQAAGRGLQLLFYSVGIGQISSEVPQNLSASRPQDRQFILSSKKLLLSDSGFYLCAWRSGTRAGELFFGEGSRLTVL.